The 17 T cell receptor beta chains given below trace back to one sample, sequenced in a study of blood T cell repertoires in COVID-19. TCRdb keeps only in-frame clones here, not all; method: immunoSEQ multiplex PCR. Of under 120,000 clones in the sample, 69% were seen once. The sequenced sample consisted of peripheral blood. The receptor source for this set is a man older than 75 with acute or convalescent COVID-19.

The chain recombines TRBV7-4 with TRBJ2-7, with 7 bases fitting TRBD2. The CDR3 has 16 amino acids. The trim removed 2 bases at V and 3 bases at J, leaving 10 bases unmatched. Germline V gene data show CDR1 as SGHVT and CDR2 as SQSDAQ. CDR3 sequence (DNA): TGTGCCAGCAGCTTATGGCAATTCGAGCGGGGCTACGAGCAGTACTTC. It yields the protein CASSLWQFERGYEQYF.

V usage is TRBV5-1 and J usage is TRBJ2-7; TRBD1 aligns across 8 bases. Per germline, CDR1 SGHRS and CDR2 YFSETQ. Trimming removed 5 bases from V and 5 bases from J; junction bases left unmatched: 15. CDR3 length: 16 residues. For the CDR3, the DNA is TGCGCCAGCAGTCGGGTGTCCGGACAGGGTTTCGACGAGCAGTACTTC. Its translation is CASSRVSGQGFDEQYF. Filled out from reference TRBV5-1 and TRBJ2-7, the complete variable domain reads KAGVTQTPRYLIKTRGQQVTLSCSPISGHRSVSWYQQTPGQGLQFLFEYFSETQRNKGNFPGRFSGRQFSNSRSEMNVSTLELGDSALYLCASSRVSGQGFDEQYFGPGTRLTVT.

This chain links TRBV25-1 with TRBJ1-4; perhaps TRBD1 as D (6 bases). Germline assignment: CDR1 MGHDK and CDR2 SYGVNS. CDR3 length: 14 residues. V lost 3 bases and J lost 6, with 11 bases in between. CDR3 bases: TGTGCCAGCAGTGAGTCGAAGGGGGATGAAAAACTGTTTTTT. Its protein is CASSESKGDEKLFF.

This clone has a count of ten or more. The gene calls are TRBV27 and TRBJ1-6, with 8 bases lining up with TRBD1. Germline V gene data show CDR1 as MNHEY and CDR2 as SMNVEV (reference sequence). CDR3 length: 14 amino acids. The V segment lost 6 bases and the J segment 6 bases; nucleotides outside the gene matches: 4. CDR3 sequence: CASSPGQVNSPLHF. The CDR3 DNA reads TGTGCCAGCAGCCCGGGACAGGTTAATTCACCCCTCCACTTT.

This clone was seen repeatedly, ten times or more. The V and J genes are TRBV5-6 and TRBJ1-6; D uncertain. CDR3 length equals 15 residues. Trimming stripped 1 base from V and 11 bases from J, with 16 bases between. Germline-derived CDR1 and CDR2 are SGHDT and YYEEEE. The CDR3 spells CASSLRQVAPPPLHF. The CDR3 bases are TGTGCCAGCAGCTTGCGGCAGGTCGCCCCGCCACCCCTCCACTTT.

The chain joins TRBV5-6 to TRBJ1-2, with 10 bases aligning to TRBD1. V dropped 4 bases and J dropped 12; count of bases not matched to a gene: 9. Germline V gene lookup returns CDR1 SGHDT and CDR2 YYEEEE. CDR3 length: 13 residues. The CDR3 sequence: CASSRRDRGTHTF. In DNA form, the CDR3 reads TGTGCCAGCAGCCGCCGGGACAGGGGAACCCACACCTTC.

The rearrangement uses TRBV5-6 and TRBJ2-2; 7 nucleotides align to TRBD2. The CDR3 consists of 16 residues. Germline V gene lookup returns CDR1 SGHDT and CDR2 YYEEEE. With 1 base clipped from V and 4 bases from J, the junction kept 7 bases outside the gene matches. CDR3 in amino acids: CASSLFAGAGTGELFF. CDR3 nucleotide sequence: TGTGCCAGCAGCTTGTTTGCGGGAGCGGGCACCGGGGAGCTGTTTTTT.

V gene TRBV24-1 combines with J gene TRBJ2-5, with D unclear. The ends were cut back, 1 base at V and 2 bases at J, with 4 bases in the middle. Germline V gives CDR1 KGHDR, CDR2 SFDVKD. This CDR3 has 13 amino acids. In DNA form, the CDR3 reads TGTGCCACCAGTGATTTACTTCAAGAGACCCAGTACTTC. It specifies CATSDLLQETQYF.

In nucleotides, the CDR3 is TGCGCCAGCAGCTTGGGGACAGGGTCCCCCGGGGCCCAGTACTTC. As protein: CASSLGTGSPGAQYF. The chain is built from TRBV5-1 and TRBJ2-5; 8 positions agree with TRBD1. Germline-derived CDR1 and CDR2 are SGHRS and YFSETQ. V shed 0 bases and J 9 bases; nucleotides not matched to a gene: 10. This CDR3 contains 15 residues.

The V call is TRBV4-3, the J call TRBJ2-7, with TRBD2 identical over 7 bases. This CDR3 contains 13 residues. The germline gives CDR1 LGHNA, CDR2 YSLEER. With V trimmed by 0 bases and J by 6 bases, 2 bases remained unmatched. CDR3 sequence (DNA): TGCGCCAGCAGCCAAGATCGACTAGCCGAGCAGTACTTC. Amino acids: CASSQDRLAEQYF.

This clone appeared a single time. The chain employs TRBV27 and TRBJ2-6; D is ambiguous. The germline CDR1 and CDR2 sequences are MNHEY and SMNVEV (reference sequence). Trimming pared 3 bases from V and 4 bases from J, leaving 10 bases between. CDR3 length: 15 amino acids. The CDR3 protein is CASSLSVAGANVLTF. The CDR3, as DNA: TGTGCCAGCAGTTTGTCAGTAGCCGGGGCCAACGTCCTGACTTTC.

The chain joins TRBV12-3 or TRBV12-4 to TRBJ2-7; TRBD2 is a possible D gene (6 bases). Trimming cost V 3 bases and J 7 bases, with 10 bases left between them. There are 12 residues in the CDR3. CDR3 sequence (DNA): TGTGCCAGCAGTTTTTCACGGGGGGAGCAGTACTTC. This gives the protein CASSFSRGEQYF.

Regarding this clone: The junction does not match germline at one end; this may be a read error. The CDR3 spells CASSQGLNSLLF. Here the CDR3 DNA reads TGTGCCAGCAGCCAAGGTCTGAACAGCTTATTATTT. V and J are TRBV3-1 (or the pseudogene TRBV3-2) and TRBJ1-4; D gene uncertain. Germline V CDR1 and CDR2: LGHDT, YNNKEL (reference sequence). This CDR3 is built from 12 residues.

The rearrangement uses TRBV7-8 and TRBJ2-3; 7 nucleotides line up with TRBD2. J gave up 7 bases and V 3 bases, and 10 bases lay outside the gene matches. The germline V gene has CDR1 SGHVS and CDR2 FQNEAQ. The CDR3 has 15 residues. The CDR3 DNA reads TGTGCCAGCAGCTTTATGGGCGGGAGTCTAAATACGCAGTATTTT. This sequence encodes CASSFMGGSLNTQYF.

The J gene is TRBJ2-5, the V gene TRBV20-1; D is uncertain. The V end lost 3 bases, the J end lost 5 bases, and 13 bases lay between the germline ends. The CDR3 runs 13 residues. Per germline, CDR1 DFQATT and CDR2 SNEGSKA (reference sequence). Written as DNA, the CDR3 is TGCAGTGCTAGTCAGGCAGGTCGGGAGACCCAGTACTTC. This sequence encodes CSASQAGRETQYF.

The CDR3 sequence: CASSEGRGGELFF. In DNA, the CDR3 is TGTGCCAGCAGTGAAGGGAGGGGCGGGGAGCTGTTTTTT. The rearrangement links TRBV25-1 to TRBJ2-2; TRBD2 matches 7 bases. Germline values: CDR1 MGHDK, CDR2 SYGVNS. Unmatched junction bases numbered 1, after V lost 2 bases and J lost 7 bases. The CDR3 has 13 amino acids. Full variable domain (outside the CDR3, taken from reference TRBV25-1 and TRBJ2-2): EADIYQTPRYLVIGTGKKITLECSQTMGHDKMYWYQQDPGMELHLIHYSYGVNSTEKGDLSSESTVSRIRTEHFPLTLESARPSHTSQYLCASSEGRGGELFFGEGSRLTVL.

The V gene is TRBV21-1, the J gene TRBJ2-7; the listed D gene, TRBD2, was not tested against the DNA. TRBV21-1 is a pseudogene. This CDR3 is 16 amino acids long. Here the CDR3 DNA reads TGTGCCAGCAGCAATCCTAGCGGGAGGGACTTTTACGAGCAGTACTTC. Its translation: CASSNPSGRDFYEQYF.